The sequence of this T cell receptor (beta chain) was determined in a study of OX40 agonist ivuxolimab in advanced cancers. Study overall: Those enrolled were 82.7% male, with a mean age of approximately 60 years and ages from about 20 to 90.

Comment on this clone: Its antigen is currently unknown.

Measured with immunoSEQ multiplex PCR; TCRdb has only the in-frame clones, and not every one. The sample has fewer than 25,000 clones, over 60% seen once. Study-wide findings and caveats: Low normalized clonal expansion also occurred in some nonresponding patients.

With 4 bases clipped from V and 12 bases from J, the junction kept 15 bases outside the gene matches. The CDR3 is made up of 14 amino acids. Germline CDR1 and CDR2: SGDLS and YYNGEE. Material: CD4+ or CD8+ T cells sorted from blood, obtained in a trial of the OX40 agonist ivuxolimab. The rearrangement links TRBV9 to TRBJ1-1, with TRBD1 matching 7 bases. This TCR came from an adult with an advanced solid tumor such as melanoma, head and neck, liver or kidney cancer. Written as DNA, the CDR3 is TGTGCCAGCAGCCCCGGACCCCCGGGACAGAGCACTTTCTTT. This codes for CASSPGPPGQSTFF.